A single sample is the source of the 24 T cell receptor beta chains below, sequenced in a study of graft-versus-host responses after intestinal transplantation. Data came from immunoSEQ multiplex PCR; TCRdb stores just in-frame clones and leaves some out. The data show tens of thousands of clones, with about 90% seen just once and roughly 1.3% held by the top ten. Their specific antigens are unknown. Sequences were derived from unstimulated CD8+ T cells sorted from spleen or lymph node cells, sampled before intestinal transplant. These receptors all come from a human donor who received an intestinal transplant.

The CDR3 here is CASSIGTGDYEQYF. The DNA of the CDR3 is TGTGCCAGCAGCATAGGGACAGGAGACTACGAGCAGTACTTC. The chain carries TRBV5-6 and TRBJ2-7; 8 bases are shared with TRBD1. After removal of 4 bases from V and 3 bases from J, the junction contained 6 bases not matched to a gene. CDR3 length: 14 amino acids. The germline V gene has CDR1 SGHDT and CDR2 YYEEEE.

Remarks on this clone: One junction end does not reproduce the germline sequence, and a read error may be involved. The J gene is TRBJ2-7, the V gene TRBV7-7; 7 positions match TRBD1. CDR1 is SSHAT and CDR2 is FNYEAQ in the germline V gene (reference sequence). The length of the CDR3 is 14 residues. CDR3 amino acids: CASSLHRGSYEQYF. The CDR3 nucleotides read TGTGCTAGCAGTTTGCACAGGGGCTCCTACGAGCAGTACTTC.

The chain employs TRBV6-1 and TRBJ2-1; 9 bases agree with TRBD1. The V gene's germline CDR1 is MNHNS and CDR2 SASEGT. With 6 bases clipped from V and 5 bases from J, the junction kept 2 bases outside the gene matches. The CDR3 length is 13 residues. The CDR3 DNA sequence: TGTGCCAGCAGGGACAGGGGACACAATGAGCAGTTCTTC. This codes for CASRDRGHNEQFF.

The chain has TRBV4-2 and TRBJ2-1; the D gene is possibly TRBD1 (7 bases). The germline V gene encodes CDR1 LGHNA and CDR2 YNFKEQ. The CDR3 is 16 amino acids. Between the trimmed V and J ends, which lost 5 bases and 4 bases, there was a span of 18 bases. In nucleotides, the CDR3 is TGTGCCAGCAGCAAGGGTACAGGGGACTCTTACAATGAGCAGTTCTTC. Translated: CASSKGTGDSYNEQFF.

The V and J genes are TRBV6-5 and TRBJ1-1; D call uncertain. Germline CDR1 reads MNHEY; CDR2 reads SVGAGI. This CDR3 spans 14 amino acids. Between the trimmed V and J ends, which lost 2 bases and 0 bases, there was a span of 7 bases. The CDR3 loop reads CASSYGTMNTEAFF. The CDR3 nucleotides read TGTGCCAGCAGTTACGGCACCATGAACACTGAAGCTTTCTTT.

This clone is a singleton in its sample. The rearrangement joins TRBV7-6 to TRBJ2-1; TRBD2 matches at 8 bases. This CDR3 is 15 amino acids long. With 6 bases clipped from V and 2 bases from J, the junction kept 6 bases outside the gene matches. The V gene's germline CDR1 is SGHVS and CDR2 FNYEAQ. The CDR3 is CASRSSGGPYNEQFF. Here the CDR3 DNA reads TGTGCCAGCAGATCCAGCGGGGGACCCTACAATGAGCAGTTCTTC.

This clone was seen only once. This chain uses TRBV4-1 with TRBJ2-7, with a tentative D call TRBD2 (5 bases). This CDR3 has 15 residues. Trimming pared 1 base from V and 1 base from J, leaving 11 bases between. Germline CDR1 MGHRA, CDR2 YSYEKL. As DNA, the CDR3 is TGCGCCAGCAGCCAAGTGGACTCGTCGTCCTACGAGCAGTACTTC. Its translation: CASSQVDSSSYEQYF.

The J gene is TRBJ1-1, the V gene TRBV5-5; TRBD1 matches at 8 bases. The trim removed 4 bases at V and 3 bases at J, leaving 5 bases unmatched. The CDR3 length is 14 residues. Per germline, CDR1 SGHKS and CDR2 YYEKEE (reference sequence). CDR3 sequence: CASSLDRADTEAFF. The CDR3 DNA reads as TGTGCCAGCAGCCTGGACAGGGCAGACACTGAAGCTTTCTTT.

The genes are TRBV2 and TRBJ2-3; 7 nucleotides agree with TRBD2. The CDR3 contains 17 residues. Germline CDR1 reads SNHLY; CDR2 reads FYNNEI. V shed 6 bases and J 0 bases; nucleotides not matched to a gene: 12. CDR3 nucleotides: TGTGCCAGCAGGGGGGGGAATCCCCCGAAAAGCACAGATACGCAGTATTTT. Residues: CASRGGNPPKSTDTQYF.

The chain carries TRBV18 and TRBJ2-2, with 8 nucleotides matching TRBD1. Germline CDR1 and CDR2: KGHSH and LQKENI. The CDR3 contains 17 residues. J lost 3 bases, V lost 2 bases, and 8 bases had no gene match. CDR3: CASSPDPGQVDTGELFF. DNA for the CDR3: TGTGCCAGCTCACCAGATCCGGGACAGGTGGACACCGGGGAGCTGTTTTTT.

This sequence joins TRBV9 and TRBJ2-2; D is uncertain. The V end lost 5 bases, the J end lost 4 bases, and 9 bases lay between the germline ends. The CDR3 totals 13 residues. Germline values: CDR1 SGDLS, CDR2 YYNGEE. The CDR3 is CASRLPSTGELFF. DNA for the CDR3: TGTGCCAGCAGACTCCCGAGCACCGGGGAGCTGTTTTTT.

The chain recombines TRBV2 with TRBJ2-3, with D tentatively TRBD2 (8 bases). The germline gives CDR1 SNHLY, CDR2 FYNNEI. CDR3 length: 15 residues. Trimming left V 6 bases short and J 3 bases short, with 16 bases between. The CDR3 region is CASRGQAGGTDTQYF. The CDR3 DNA is TGTGCCAGCAGAGGACAGGCGGGAGGAACAGATACGCAGTATTTT.

CDR3 bases: TGTGCCAGCAGCTTGGACAGGGGGCGCGAGGGCTACACCTTC. Protein product: CASSLDRGREGYTF. The chain is built from TRBV5-5 and TRBJ1-2; 9 positions match TRBD1. Germline trimming cut 0 bases from V and 8 bases from J; bases unmatched to any gene: 5. Germline assignment: CDR1 SGHKS and CDR2 YYEKEE (reference sequence). This CDR3 region has 14 residues.

The chain uses TRBV6-5 and TRBJ2-1, with D tentatively TRBD1 (5 bases). The V and J ends lost 5 bases and 8 bases respectively, with 16 bases between them. Germline CDR1 is MNHEY and CDR2 is SVGAGI. The length of the CDR3 is 14 residues. CDR3 bases: TGTGCCAGCAGTAAATCCAATCTAGGGGATGAGCAGTTCTTC. Translated: CASSKSNLGDEQFF.

This clone occurred once. A read error may account for a junction end that differs from germline. The gene calls are TRBV7-7 and TRBJ2-2; 7 positions agree with TRBD2. Germline assignment: CDR1 SSHAT and CDR2 FNYEAQ (reference sequence). This CDR3 contains 15 residues. This CDR3 is CASSPAGSGTGELFF. The CDR3 bases are TGTGCTAGCAGCCCAGCGGGGTCGGGCACCGGGGAGCTGTTTTTT.

This chain uses TRBV11-2 with TRBJ1-2; D remains ambiguous. The CDR3 consists of 15 residues. The V gene lost 0 bases and the J gene lost 4 bases, with 12 bases spanning the gap. Germline V gene sequence: CDR1 SGHAT, CDR2 FQNNGV. The CDR3 reads CASSLDVETLYGYTF. Written as DNA, the CDR3 is TGTGCCAGCAGCTTAGATGTAGAAACCCTCTATGGCTACACCTTC. Full variable domain (remainder filled in from reference TRBV11-2 and TRBJ1-2): EAGVAQSPRYKIIEKRQSVAFWCNPISGHATLYWYQQILGQGPKLLIQFQNNGVVDDSQLPKDRFSAERLKGVDSTLKIQPAKLEDSAVYLCASSLDVETLYGYTFGSGTRLTVV.

This chain uses TRBV10-2 with TRBJ1-2, with a possible D match to TRBD1 (5 bases). This CDR3 has 14 amino acids. Trimming cost V 6 bases and J 2 bases, with 13 bases left between them. CDR1 and CDR2 from the germline V gene are WSHSY and SAAADI. For the CDR3, the DNA is TGCGCCAGCAGAGAAGCGGGGGTCAACTATGGCTACACCTTC. Translating gives CASREAGVNYGYTF.

This chain connects TRBV7-9 to TRBJ1-3; tentatively, D is TRBD1 (5 bases). The germline V gene has CDR1 SEHNR and CDR2 FQNEAQ (reference sequence). CDR3 length: 17 residues. The V and J ends lost 4 bases and 4 bases respectively, with 20 bases between them. CDR3 amino acids: CASSSPPGCCSGNTIYF. The DNA of the CDR3 is TGTGCCAGCAGCTCCCCGCCAGGGTGCTGTTCAGGAAACACCATATATTTT.

The gene calls are TRBV5-1 and TRBJ2-7, with D maybe TRBD1 (6 bases). This CDR3 is 15 amino acids long. Trimming removed 2 bases from V and 3 bases from J, with 15 bases in between. Germline values: CDR1 SGHRS, CDR2 YFSETQ. The CDR3 DNA reads as TGCGCCAGCAGCTTCAGTCAGGGGACCTACTACGAGCAGTACTTC. As protein: CASSFSQGTYYEQYF.

V and J are TRBV6-5 and TRBJ2-7; 7 positions agree with TRBD1. Per the germline V gene, CDR1 is MNHEY and CDR2 is SVGAGI. This CDR3 comprises 14 residues. J lost 7 bases, V lost 7 bases, and 13 bases had no gene match. Written as DNA, the CDR3 is TGTGCCAGCACCGCTCCGGACAGGCAGAGAGAGCAGTACTTC. This encodes CASTAPDRQREQYF.

The chain's CDR3 is CASSGGGGSNQPQHF. Here the CDR3 DNA reads TGTGCCAGCAGCGGAGGGGGGGGGAGCAATCAGCCCCAGCATTTT. The chain joins TRBV9 to TRBJ1-5; possible D gene TRBD1, 6 bases. CDR3 size: 15 residues. V gave up 3 bases and J gave up 1 base, with 11 bases separating them. Germline V lookup: CDR1 SGDLS, CDR2 YYNGEE.

In its sample, this clone was seen once. The gene calls are TRBV15 and TRBJ1-5, with 7 bases that match TRBD1. The CDR3 loop spans 12 amino acids. Trimming took 6 bases from V and 4 from J; bases not matched to a gene: 0. Germline CDR1 LNHNV, CDR2 YYDKDF (reference sequence). The CDR3 spells CATRTGNQPQHF. CDR3 DNA: TGTGCCACCAGGACAGGGAATCAGCCCCAGCATTTT.

The genes are TRBV19 and TRBJ2-5; 11 bases are shared with TRBD1. The DNA end favors TRBJ2-7, so the J call may be wrong. The germline V gene has CDR1 LNHDA and CDR2 SQIVND (reference sequence). The CDR3 has 14 amino acids. The CDR3 here is CASSMGQGVDEQYF. CDR3 nucleotides: TGTGCCAGTAGTATGGGACAGGGGGTGGACGAGCAGTACTTC.

The V gene is TRBV27, the J gene TRBJ1-5; D not certain. The germline V gene encodes CDR1 MNHEY and CDR2 SMNVEV (reference sequence). This CDR3 has 13 residues. The germline V and J ends were trimmed by 0 bases and 5 bases, with 5 bases remaining between them. CDR3 bases: TGTGCCAGCAGTTTATCCACTTATCAGCCCCAGCATTTT. Its translation: CASSLSTYQPQHF.